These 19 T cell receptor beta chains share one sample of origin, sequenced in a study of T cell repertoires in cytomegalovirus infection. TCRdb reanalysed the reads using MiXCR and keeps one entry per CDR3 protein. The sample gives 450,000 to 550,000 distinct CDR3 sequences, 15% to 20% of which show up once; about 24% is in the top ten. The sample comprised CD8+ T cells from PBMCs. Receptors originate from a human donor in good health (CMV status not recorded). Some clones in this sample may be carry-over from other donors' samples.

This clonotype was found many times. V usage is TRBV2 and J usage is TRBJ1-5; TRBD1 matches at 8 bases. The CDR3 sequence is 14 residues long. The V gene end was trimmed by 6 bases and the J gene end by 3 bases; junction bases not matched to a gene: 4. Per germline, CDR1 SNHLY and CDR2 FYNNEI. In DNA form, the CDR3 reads TGTGCCAGCAGACCGGACAGGGCCAATCAGCCCCAGCATTTT. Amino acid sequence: CASRPDRANQPQHF.

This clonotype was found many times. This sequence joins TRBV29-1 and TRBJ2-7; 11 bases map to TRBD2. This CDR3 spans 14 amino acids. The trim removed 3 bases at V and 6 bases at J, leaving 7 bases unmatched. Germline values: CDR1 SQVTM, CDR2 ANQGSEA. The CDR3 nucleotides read TGCAGCGTTGAGCTTAGCGGGAGGGCCCCCGAGCAGTACTTC. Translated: CSVELSGRAPEQYF.

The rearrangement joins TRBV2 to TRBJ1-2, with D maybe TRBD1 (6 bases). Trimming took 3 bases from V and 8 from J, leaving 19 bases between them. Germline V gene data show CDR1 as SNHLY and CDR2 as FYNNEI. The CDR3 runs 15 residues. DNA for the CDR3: TGTGCCAGCAGTGATCTCGGCAGGGGCTCTGAGGGCTACACCTTC. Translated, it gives CASSDLGRGSEGYTF.

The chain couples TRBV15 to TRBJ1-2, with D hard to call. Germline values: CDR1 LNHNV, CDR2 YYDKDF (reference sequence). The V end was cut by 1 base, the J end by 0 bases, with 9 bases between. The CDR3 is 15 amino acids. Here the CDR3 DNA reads TGTGCCACCAGCAGAGTAGCAAGCGCTAACTATGGCTACACCTTC. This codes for CATSRVASANYGYTF.

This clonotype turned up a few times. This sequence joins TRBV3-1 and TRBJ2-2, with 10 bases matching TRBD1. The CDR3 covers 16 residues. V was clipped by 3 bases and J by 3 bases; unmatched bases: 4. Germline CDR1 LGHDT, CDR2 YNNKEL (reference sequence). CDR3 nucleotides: TGTGCCAGCAGCCAGACGACAGGGGGCCACACCGGGGAGCTGTTTTTT. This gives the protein CASSQTTGGHTGELFF.

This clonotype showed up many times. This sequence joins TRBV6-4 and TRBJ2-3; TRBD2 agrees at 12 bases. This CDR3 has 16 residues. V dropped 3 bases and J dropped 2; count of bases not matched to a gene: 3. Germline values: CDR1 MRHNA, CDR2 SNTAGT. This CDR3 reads CASSETSGSPTDTQYF. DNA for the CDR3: TGTGCCAGCAGTGAGACTAGCGGGAGTCCCACAGATACGCAGTATTTT.

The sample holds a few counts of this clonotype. The CDR3 nucleotides are TGTGCCAGCAGTTCTTTGACTAGCGGGAACACCGGGGAGCTGTTTTTT. Its protein product is CASSSLTSGNTGELFF. The J gene is TRBJ2-2, the V gene TRBV6-1; TRBD2 agrees at 9 bases. J lost 1 base, V lost 5 bases, and 5 bases had no gene match. The CDR3 extends over 16 amino acids. CDR1 and CDR2 from the germline V gene are MNHNS and SASEGT.

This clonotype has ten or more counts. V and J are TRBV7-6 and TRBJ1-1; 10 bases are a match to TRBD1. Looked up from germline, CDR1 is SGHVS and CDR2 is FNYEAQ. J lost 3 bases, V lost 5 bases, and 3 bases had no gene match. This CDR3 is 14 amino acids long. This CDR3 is CASSEDRGYTEAFF. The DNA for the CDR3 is TGTGCCAGCAGCGAGGACAGGGGGTACACTGAAGCTTTCTTT.

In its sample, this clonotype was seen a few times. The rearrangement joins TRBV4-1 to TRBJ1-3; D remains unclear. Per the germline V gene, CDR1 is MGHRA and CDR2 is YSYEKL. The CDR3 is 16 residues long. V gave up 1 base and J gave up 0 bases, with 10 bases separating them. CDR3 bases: TGCGCCAGCAGCCAAGCTTACATAGACTCTGGAAACACCATATATTTT. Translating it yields CASSQAYIDSGNTIYF.

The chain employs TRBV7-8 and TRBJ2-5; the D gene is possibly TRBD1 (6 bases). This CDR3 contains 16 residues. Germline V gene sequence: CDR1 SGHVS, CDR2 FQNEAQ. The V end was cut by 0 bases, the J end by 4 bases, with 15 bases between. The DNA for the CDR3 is TGTGCCAGCAGCTTAGCGTGGGGGCCGGTTGGAGAGACCCAGTACTTC. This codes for CASSLAWGPVGETQYF.

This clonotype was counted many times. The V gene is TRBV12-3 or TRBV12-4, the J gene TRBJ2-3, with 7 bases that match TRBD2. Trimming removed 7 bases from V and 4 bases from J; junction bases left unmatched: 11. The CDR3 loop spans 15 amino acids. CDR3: CASTPLTSLADTQYF. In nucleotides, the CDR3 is TGTGCCAGCACCCCCTTGACTAGCTTGGCAGATACGCAGTATTTT.

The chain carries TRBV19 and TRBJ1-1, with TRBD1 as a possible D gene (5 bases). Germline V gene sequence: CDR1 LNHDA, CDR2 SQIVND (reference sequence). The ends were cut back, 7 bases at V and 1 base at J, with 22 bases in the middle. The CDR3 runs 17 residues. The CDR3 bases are TGTGCCAGTAAAACCCCAGGGACCAGACGGGCGAACACTGAAGCTTTCTTT. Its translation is CASKTPGTRRANTEAFF.

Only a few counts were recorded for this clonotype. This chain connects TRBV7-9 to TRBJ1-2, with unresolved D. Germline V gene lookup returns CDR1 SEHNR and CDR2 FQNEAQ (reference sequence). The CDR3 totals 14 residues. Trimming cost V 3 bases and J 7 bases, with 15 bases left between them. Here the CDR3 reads CASSFSEGDLGYTF. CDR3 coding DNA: TGTGCCAGCAGCTTTTCTGAGGGAGATCTTGGCTACACCTTC.

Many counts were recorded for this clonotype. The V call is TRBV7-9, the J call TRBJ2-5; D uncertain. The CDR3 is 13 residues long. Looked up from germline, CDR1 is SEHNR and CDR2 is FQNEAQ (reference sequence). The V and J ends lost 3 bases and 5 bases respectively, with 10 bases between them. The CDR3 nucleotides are TGTGCCAGCAGCTTCACGTCAAGGGAGACCCAGTACTTC. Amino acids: CASSFTSRETQYF.

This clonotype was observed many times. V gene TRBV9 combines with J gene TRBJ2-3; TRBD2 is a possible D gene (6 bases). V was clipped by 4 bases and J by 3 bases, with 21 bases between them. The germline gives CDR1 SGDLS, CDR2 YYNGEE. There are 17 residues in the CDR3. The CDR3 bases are TGTGCCAGCAGCTCCCACCGGGCGGACGCGGGGACAGATACGCAGTATTTT. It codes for CASSSHRADAGTDTQYF.

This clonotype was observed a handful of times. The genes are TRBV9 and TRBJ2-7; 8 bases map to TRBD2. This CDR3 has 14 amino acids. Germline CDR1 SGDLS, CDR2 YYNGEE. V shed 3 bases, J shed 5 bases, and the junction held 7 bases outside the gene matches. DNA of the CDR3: TGTGCCAGCAGCGCCCCGGGGGGGCCCGACGAGCAGTACTTC. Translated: CASSAPGGPDEQYF.

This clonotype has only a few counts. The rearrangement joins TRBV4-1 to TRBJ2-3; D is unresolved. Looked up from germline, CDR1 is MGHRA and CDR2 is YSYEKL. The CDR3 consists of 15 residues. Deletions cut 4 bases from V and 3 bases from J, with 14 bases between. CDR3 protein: CASSPRTLGTDTQYF. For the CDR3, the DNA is TGCGCCAGCAGCCCTCGGACCCTCGGGACAGATACGCAGTATTTT.

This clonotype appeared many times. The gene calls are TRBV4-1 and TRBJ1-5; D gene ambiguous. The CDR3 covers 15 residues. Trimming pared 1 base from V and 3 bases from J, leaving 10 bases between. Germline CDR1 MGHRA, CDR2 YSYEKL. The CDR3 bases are TGCGCCAGCAGCCAAGGTAGGGCAGTCAATCAGCCCCAGCATTTT. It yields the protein CASSQGRAVNQPQHF.

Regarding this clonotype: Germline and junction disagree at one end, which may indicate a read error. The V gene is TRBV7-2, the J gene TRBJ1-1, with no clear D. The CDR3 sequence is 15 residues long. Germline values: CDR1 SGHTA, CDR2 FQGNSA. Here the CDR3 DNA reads TGTGCCAGCAGCTTATCTCGGGCGACCAACACGGAAGCTTTCTTT. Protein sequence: CASSLSRATNTEAFF. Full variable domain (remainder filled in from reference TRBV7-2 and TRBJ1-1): GAGVSQSPSNKVTEKGKDVELRCDPISGHTALYWYRQSLGQGLEFLIYFQGNSAPDKSGLPSDRFSAERTGGSVSTLTIQRTQQEDSAVYLCASSLSRATNTEAFFGQGTRLTVV.